This passage covers 20 T cell receptor beta chains from one sample sequenced in a study of cytomegalovirus exposure and HLA in healthy donors. Produced via immunoSEQ multiplex PCR; TCRdb's table is partial and in-frame only. The sample contains 120,000 or so clones, around 90% of which appear only once. Sample: PBMCs. The receptors stem from a young woman in good health and CMV-seronegative.

The rearrangement links TRBV12-5 to TRBJ2-7; D is undetermined. The germline V gene has CDR1 LGHNT and CDR2 FRNRAP. The CDR3 loop spans 13 amino acids. The ends were cut back, 6 bases at V and 1 base at J, with 10 bases in the middle. The CDR3 protein is CASGPELSYEQYF. CDR3 DNA sequence: TGTGCTAGTGGACCGGAGCTATCCTACGAGCAGTACTTC.

This rearrangement joins TRBV6-5 to TRBJ2-7; 11 bases map to TRBD2. V shed 5 bases, J shed 4 bases, and the junction held 7 bases outside the gene matches. Germline CDR1 and CDR2: MNHEY and SVGAGI. This CDR3 has 15 residues. The CDR3 sequence is CASSRLAGGGYEQYF. Written as DNA, the CDR3 is TGTGCCAGCAGTAGATTAGCGGGAGGGGGATACGAGCAGTACTTC.

The genes are TRBV28 and TRBJ1-1, with TRBD1 identical over 8 bases. After removal of 3 bases from V and 3 bases from J, the junction contained 3 bases not matched to a gene. The CDR3 sequence is 14 residues long. Germline V CDR1 and CDR2: MDHEN, SYDVKM. The CDR3 DNA is TGTGCCAGCAGTTTTACGGACAGGGACACTGAAGCTTTCTTT. Translation gives CASSFTDRDTEAFF. The whole variable domain, filled in from reference TRBV28 and TRBJ1-1, reads DVKVTQSSRYLVKRTGEKVFLECVQDMDHENMFWYRQDPGLGLRLIYFSYDVKMKEKGDIPEGYSVSREKKERFSLILESASTNQTSMYLCASSFTDRDTEAFFGQGTRLTVV.

The rearrangement links TRBV7-2 to TRBJ1-1; D is ambiguous. With 0 bases removed from V and 1 base from J, the gap between germline ends came to 9 bases. Germline V gene lookup returns CDR1 SGHTA and CDR2 FQGNSA. CDR3 length: 15 residues. CDR3 DNA: TGTGCCAGCAGCTTAGCAGCCCTAAGGAACACTGAAGCTTTCTTT. Protein: CASSLAALRNTEAFF.

This clone was seen a single time. The V gene is TRBV2, the J gene TRBJ2-7, with TRBD2 matching over 12 bases. Per the germline V gene, CDR1 is SNHLY and CDR2 is FYNNEI. J gave up 2 bases and V 5 bases, and 4 bases lay outside the gene matches. The CDR3 runs 15 residues. The DNA of the CDR3 is TGTGCCAGCAGTCCGACTAGCGGGAGAGCCTACGAGCAGTACTTC. Protein product: CASSPTSGRAYEQYF.

The chain links TRBV11-2 to TRBJ2-7; maybe TRBD1 (6 bases). V lost 3 bases and J lost 5, with 14 bases in between. Germline assignment: CDR1 SGHAT and CDR2 FQNNGV. The CDR3 length is 14 residues. In nucleotides, the CDR3 is TGTGCCAGCAGCTTGTGGGAACAGGGCGACGAGCAGTACTTC. Protein sequence: CASSLWEQGDEQYF. Complete variable domain (other parts from reference TRBV11-2 and TRBJ2-7): EAGVAQSPRYKIIEKRQSVAFWCNPISGHATLYWYQQILGQGPKLLIQFQNNGVVDDSQLPKDRFSAERLKGVDSTLKIQPAKLEDSAVYLCASSLWEQGDEQYFGPGTRLTVT.

V gene TRBV5-4 combines with J gene TRBJ2-7; 16 bases fit TRBD2. The germline gives CDR1 SGHNT, CDR2 YYREEE (reference sequence). The CDR3 has 18 amino acids. The V gene end was trimmed by 5 bases and the J gene end by 4 bases; junction bases not matched to a gene: 12. CDR3 in DNA: TGTGCCAGCAGACCCGGGACTAGCGGGAGGGGAACATCTTACGAGCAGTACTTC. Translated, it gives CASRPGTSGRGTSYEQYF.

CDR3 nucleotides: TGTGCCAGCAGCGGTACCGACAGGGGGCACGGTGAAGCTTTCTTT. This translates into CASSGTDRGHGEAFF. The chain couples TRBV5-6 to TRBJ1-1; 10 nucleotides line up with TRBD1. Trimming cost V 4 bases and J 7 bases; bases outside gene matches: 10. Germline V gives CDR1 SGHDT, CDR2 YYEEEE. The CDR3 runs 15 residues.

This clone occurred a few times. The J gene is TRBJ1-2, the V gene TRBV27, with D perhaps matching TRBD1 (5 bases). The CDR3 is made up of 14 amino acids. From germline, CDR1 is MNHEY and CDR2 SMNVEV (reference sequence). Between the trimmed V and J ends, which lost 2 bases and 4 bases, there was a span of 11 bases. The CDR3: CASSLTGAGYGYTF. The CDR3 DNA reads TGTGCCAGCAGTTTAACAGGAGCCGGCTATGGCTACACCTTC.

V is TRBV4-1 and J is TRBJ2-5; TRBD2 agrees at 11 bases. Germline CDR1 reads MGHRA; CDR2 reads YSYEKL. The CDR3 is made up of 16 amino acids. V lost 5 bases, J lost 4 bases, and 9 bases stayed unmatched. The CDR3 reads CASSSLLAGAGETQYF. The CDR3 nucleotides are TGCGCCAGCAGCTCCTTACTAGCGGGAGCTGGAGAGACCCAGTACTTC.

V and J are TRBV4-1 and TRBJ1-5, with a tentative D call TRBD1 (6 bases). The germline V and J ends were trimmed by 0 bases and 2 bases, with 20 bases remaining between them. The CDR3 contains 19 residues. Per the germline V gene, CDR1 is MGHRA and CDR2 is YSYEKL. CDR3 sequence: CASSQDQGQGIGGNQPQHF. The CDR3 DNA reads as TGCGCCAGCAGCCAAGATCAGGGGCAGGGAATTGGGGGCAATCAGCCCCAGCATTTT.

The CDR3 coding sequence is TGTGCCAGCAGAGAGGGACAGGGGGTCGTCTACGAGCAGTACTTC. Protein: CASREGQGVVYEQYF. This chain links TRBV2 with TRBJ2-7; TRBD1 aligns across 11 bases. This CDR3 region has 15 residues. Germline CDR1 SNHLY, CDR2 FYNNEI. With 6 bases clipped from V and 3 bases from J, the junction kept 7 bases outside the gene matches. Full variable domain (outside the CDR3, taken from reference TRBV2 and TRBJ2-7): EPEVTQTPSHQVTQMGQEVILRCVPISNHLYFYWYRQILGQKVEFLVSFYNNEISEKSEIFDDQFSVERPDGSNFTLKIRSTKLEDSAMYFCASREGQGVVYEQYFGPGTRLTVT.

V and J are TRBV4-1 and TRBJ2-3; tentatively, D is TRBD1 (5 bases). The CDR3 consists of 15 residues. Germline-derived CDR1 and CDR2 are MGHRA and YSYEKL. V was cut by 4 bases and J by 4 bases, with 15 bases left in between. The CDR3 nucleotides are TGCGCCAGCAGCCCCACTGATGTAGGGGCAGATACGCAGTATTTT. It is translated as CASSPTDVGADTQYF.

The chain links TRBV2 to TRBJ2-7; TRBD2 might be the D (5 bases). V lost 6 bases to trimming and J lost 4 bases, with 22 bases between them. This CDR3 has 16 amino acids. The germline V gene has CDR1 SNHLY and CDR2 FYNNEI. Here the CDR3 reads CASSRLGSTRRYEQYF. The CDR3 bases are TGTGCCAGCAGCAGGCTTGGGAGCACTCGCAGATACGAGCAGTACTTC. Variable domain in full (rest from reference TRBV2 and TRBJ2-7): EPEVTQTPSHQVTQMGQEVILRCVPISNHLYFYWYRQILGQKVEFLVSFYNNEISEKSEIFDDQFSVERPDGSNFTLKIRSTKLEDSAMYFCASSRLGSTRRYEQYFGPGTRLTVT.

The CDR3 protein is CASTRQGQLNQPQHF. The CDR3 nucleotides are TGTGCCAGCACTCGACAGGGGCAACTCAATCAGCCCCAGCATTTT. V usage is TRBV28 and J usage is TRBJ1-5, with 8 bases aligning to TRBD1. Germline CDR1 is MDHEN and CDR2 is SYDVKM. The V segment lost 7 bases and the J segment 3 bases; nucleotides outside the gene matches: 8. This CDR3 is 15 amino acids long.

The CDR3 spells CASSELAVSYNEQFF. The CDR3 DNA sequence: TGTGCCAGCAGCGAATTAGCGGTCTCCTACAATGAGCAGTTCTTC. The chain carries TRBV7-3 and TRBJ2-1, with D perhaps matching TRBD2 (6 bases). V was clipped by 5 bases and J by 0 bases, with 11 bases between them. Germline V gene lookup returns CDR1 SGHTA and CDR2 FQGTGA. CDR3 length: 15 residues. Drawing the rest from reference TRBV7-3 and TRBJ2-1, the complete variable domain is GAGVSQTPSNKVTEKGKYVELRCDPISGHTALYWYRQSLGQGPEFLIYFQGTGAADDSGLPNDRFFAVRPEGSVSTLKIQRTERGDSAVYLCASSELAVSYNEQFFGPGTRLTVL.

The gene calls are TRBV10-2 and TRBJ2-3; 8 positions match TRBD1. V lost 3 bases and J lost 4; bases outside the gene matches: 9. Per germline, CDR1 WSHSY and CDR2 SAAADI. This CDR3 is built from 16 residues. This CDR3 is CASSDSGRGQSDTQYF. CDR3 in DNA: TGCGCCAGCAGTGATTCGGGCAGGGGGCAGTCAGATACGCAGTATTTT.

For the CDR3, the DNA is TGCGCCAGCCGAGACACAAATAGCAATCAGCCCCAGCATTTT. Its protein product is CASRDTNSNQPQHF. This chain joins TRBV10-2 and TRBJ1-5; D call uncertain. The CDR3 spans 14 residues. Germline CDR1 is WSHSY and CDR2 is SAAADI. The V end lost 8 bases, the J end lost 0 bases, and 11 bases lay between the germline ends.

The chain carries TRBV10-3 and TRBJ1-1; a weak D match, TRBD1 (6 bases). This CDR3 is built from 16 residues. The germline V gene has CDR1 ENHRY and CDR2 SYGVKD. Deletions cut 5 bases from V and 2 bases from J, with 18 bases between. CDR3 sequence (DNA): TGTGCCATCAGTTCCCGGGACATGGGAATTAACACTGAAGCTTTCTTT. It translates to CAISSRDMGINTEAFF.

CDR3 in DNA: TGTGCCAGCAGCGACGGACAGGGAGGGTACGAGCAGTACTTC. Its translation is CASSDGQGGYEQYF. The V gene is TRBV7-8, the J gene TRBJ2-5; TRBD1 might be the D (8 bases). The J call may be faulty, since TRBJ2-7 better matches the DNA end. CDR3 length: 14 residues. Germline V CDR1 and CDR2: SGHVS, FQNEAQ.